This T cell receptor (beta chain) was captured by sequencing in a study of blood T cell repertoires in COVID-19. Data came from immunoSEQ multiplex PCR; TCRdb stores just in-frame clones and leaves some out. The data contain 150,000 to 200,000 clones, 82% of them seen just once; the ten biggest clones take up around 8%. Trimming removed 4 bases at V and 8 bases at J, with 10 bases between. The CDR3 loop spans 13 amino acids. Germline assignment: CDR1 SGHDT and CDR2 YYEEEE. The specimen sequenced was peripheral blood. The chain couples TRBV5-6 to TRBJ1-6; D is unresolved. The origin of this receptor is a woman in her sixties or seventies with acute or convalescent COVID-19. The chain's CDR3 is CASSRVIDSPLHF. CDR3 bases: TGTGCCAGCAGCCGAGTGATAGATTCACCCCTCCACTTT.